This T cell receptor beta chain was recorded in a study of patients and donors after allogeneic stem cell transplantation. Many counts were recorded for this clonotype. TCRdb used MiXCR to reprocess the RT-PCR reads, holding one entry per CDR3 protein. The sample lists about 10,000 distinct CDR3 sequences; over 5.5% were seen once. The CDR3 spans 11 residues. The V end was cut by 9 bases, the J end by 4 bases, with 10 bases between. This chain connects TRBV12-3 or TRBV12-4 to TRBJ2-7, with no clear D. The specimen sequenced was blood, either unsorted or a sorted T cell fraction (not recorded which). The origin of this receptor is a human donor who was either an allogeneic HSCT recipient or a stem cell or donor lymphocyte infusion donor (not recorded which). It is not recorded whose cells these are; they may come from a transplant donor. Written as DNA, the CDR3 is TGTGCCAGAGGAGTGAGGTACGAGCAGTACTTC. Translating gives CARGVRYEQYF.